The next 13 T cell receptor beta chains were all read from a single sample in a study of patients and donors after allogeneic stem cell transplantation. TCRdb called the RT-PCR reads again in MiXCR, with one record for every CDR3 protein. The sample records about 230,000 distinct CDR3 sequences, 13% to 15% being singletons. The sample comprised blood, either unsorted or a sorted T cell fraction (not recorded which). These receptors all stem from a human donor who was either an allogeneic HSCT recipient or a stem cell or donor lymphocyte infusion donor (not recorded which). It is not recorded whose cells these are; they may come from a transplant donor.

The chain employs TRBV20-1 and TRBJ1-1; D not certain. The CDR3 covers 13 residues. Trimming removed 6 bases at V and 3 bases at J, with 14 bases between. Germline loops: CDR1 DFQATT, CDR2 SNEGSKA (reference sequence). CDR3 in DNA: TGCAGTGCCAAGGGTGAGGTGCACACTGAAGCTTTCTTT. Its protein product is CSAKGEVHTEAFF.

This clonotype was seen just once. This chain uses TRBV20-1 with TRBJ2-1; D not resolved. This CDR3 contains 14 residues. The V gene's germline CDR1 is DFQATT and CDR2 SNEGSKA (reference sequence). Trimming shortened V by 4 bases and J by 0 bases, and 10 bases separated the two germline ends. The CDR3 coding sequence is TGCAGTGCTATCGCCCTGAACTCCTACAATGAGCAGTTCTTC. Translation: CSAIALNSYNEQFF.

This clonotype turned up a few times. This chain connects TRBV5-6 to TRBJ1-2; D is undetermined. The CDR3 contains 12 residues. Germline V gene data show CDR1 as SGHDT and CDR2 as YYEEEE. Deletions cut 4 bases from V and 5 bases from J, with 9 bases between. This CDR3 is CASSPHSYGYTF. The CDR3 DNA reads TGTGCCAGCAGCCCTCACAGTTATGGCTACACCTTC.

The chain is built from TRBV7-2 and TRBJ1-3; 9 nucleotides agree with TRBD1. The ends lost 0 bases at V and 4 bases at J; junction bases unmatched: 4. CDR1 and CDR2 (germline): SGHTA, FQGNSA. This CDR3 is built from 16 residues. In DNA form, the CDR3 reads TGTGCCAGCAGCTTAGCGGGGACAGGGTGGGGAAACACCATATATTTT. As protein: CASSLAGTGWGNTIYF.

This clonotype was seen many times. V gene TRBV27 combines with J gene TRBJ2-3; TRBD1 might be the D (5 bases). CDR3 length: 15 residues. Deletions cut 0 bases from V and 4 bases from J, with 11 bases between. CDR1 is MNHEY, CDR2 SMNVEV, per germline (reference sequence). CDR3 region: CASSLSSGWADTQYF. The CDR3 DNA sequence: TGTGCCAGCAGTTTATCGTCAGGGTGGGCAGATACGCAGTATTTT.

The rearrangement links TRBV5-6 to TRBJ2-3; 10 nucleotides agree with TRBD2. CDR1 and CDR2 (germline): SGHDT, YYEEEE. J was trimmed by 2 bases and V by 6 bases; bases with no gene match: 3. The CDR3 has 14 residues. CDR3 nucleotide sequence: TGTGCCAGCACCCTAGCGGGGGACACAGATACGCAGTATTTT. It yields the protein CASTLAGDTDTQYF.

V usage is TRBV5-6 and J usage is TRBJ2-7; 12 positions match TRBD2. Germline values: CDR1 SGHDT, CDR2 YYEEEE. The CDR3 is 16 amino acids. V shed 3 bases, J shed 5 bases, and the junction held 9 bases outside the gene matches. The DNA for the CDR3 is TGTGCCAGCAGCTGGGGTCTAGCGGGAGGGCCCCACGAGCAGTACTTC. It encodes CASSWGLAGGPHEQYF.

This clonotype was picked up a small number of times. This chain uses TRBV5-1 with TRBJ1-2, with D uncertain. This CDR3 has 13 residues. V was clipped by 0 bases and J by 7 bases, with 10 bases between them. CDR1 is SGHRS and CDR2 is YFSETQ in the germline V gene. The CDR3 spells CASSLGPARGYTF. DNA for the CDR3: TGCGCCAGCAGCTTGGGCCCGGCCCGTGGCTACACCTTC.

The chain carries TRBV20-1 and TRBJ2-3, with D possibly being TRBD1 or TRBD2 (5 bases each). The V gene's germline CDR1 is DFQATT and CDR2 SNEGSKA (reference sequence). The CDR3 contains 12 residues. V lost 7 bases, J lost 2 bases, and 10 bases lay in between. The CDR3 sequence is CSVGDLTDTQYF. CDR3 nucleotides: TGCAGTGTCGGGGACCTCACAGATACGCAGTATTTT.

The genes are TRBV5-6 and TRBJ1-1; D call uncertain. This CDR3 spans 14 amino acids. V shed 4 bases and J shed 1 base, with 11 bases lying between them. Germline V gene data show CDR1 as SGHDT and CDR2 as YYEEEE. The CDR3 region is CASSRPTWNTEAFF. The CDR3 bases are TGTGCCAGCAGCCGCCCGACATGGAACACTGAAGCTTTCTTT.

This clonotype was observed many times. The chain recombines TRBV7-6 with TRBJ1-1; D remains unclear. The V end lost 5 bases, the J end lost 3 bases, and 10 bases lay between the germline ends. Germline assignment: CDR1 SGHVS and CDR2 FNYEAQ. This CDR3 is 13 amino acids long. The CDR3 spells CASSPRQDTEAFF. In nucleotides, the CDR3 is TGTGCCAGCAGCCCTCGACAAGACACTGAAGCTTTCTTT.

This clonotype was found a few times. J is TRBJ2-4 and V is TRBV27, with a possible D match to TRBD2 (6 bases). Looked up from germline, CDR1 is MNHEY and CDR2 is SMNVEV (reference sequence). Trimming took off 6 bases at V and 6 bases at J, with 15 bases between the two ends. CDR3 size: 14 residues. CDR3 region: CASSLWGELNIQYF. The CDR3 region has the DNA TGTGCCAGCAGCCTTTGGGGGGAGTTAAACATTCAGTACTTC.

This clonotype was observed at least ten times. The chain recombines TRBV12-3 or TRBV12-4 with TRBJ1-2; a possible D gene is TRBD1 (6 bases). CDR3 size: 16 residues. The ends were cut back, 7 bases at V and 0 bases at J, with 18 bases in the middle. CDR3 residues: CASNPDTGNSNYGYTF. In DNA, the CDR3 is TGTGCCAGCAACCCGGACACAGGGAACTCTAACTATGGCTACACCTTC.